The 28 T cell receptor beta chains given below trace back to one sample, sequenced in a study of blood T cells in healthy people across ages. Then a second PCR, running about 7 to 11 cycles, was carried out with a sample-barcoded 5' primer and a J-beta primer mix. TCRdb ran MiXCR on the 5' RACE reads and lists one entry per CDR3 protein. The sample has around 800,000 distinct CDR3 sequences; less than 80% are singletons. The material sequenced was blood. These TCRs come from a man aged 25 to 40 in good health.

V usage is TRBV10-3 and J usage is TRBJ2-3; the D gene is possibly TRBD2 (5 bases). V was pared by 8 bases and J by 0 bases, with 12 bases between. The CDR3 runs 14 residues. The V gene's germline CDR1 is ENHRY and CDR2 SYGVKD. The CDR3 DNA reads as TGTGCCATCTCCCGAGCGGCTAGCACAGATACGCAGTATTTT. Its protein product is CAISRAASTDTQYF.

The rearrangement uses TRBV9 and TRBJ2-7; 8 bases line up with TRBD2. The CDR3 extends over 16 amino acids. Looked up from germline, CDR1 is SGDLS and CDR2 is YYNGEE. Trimming took 0 bases from V and 1 from J; bases not matched to a gene: 6. CDR3 loop: CASSVEERGYSYEQYF. In DNA form, the CDR3 reads TGTGCCAGCAGCGTAGAGGAGCGGGGGTATTCCTACGAGCAGTACTTC.

The V gene is TRBV29-1, the J gene TRBJ2-3; D not resolved. The CDR3 is 11 residues long. Trimming shortened V by 4 bases and J by 6 bases, and 8 bases separated the two germline ends. Germline CDR1 and CDR2: SQVTM and ANQGSEA. This CDR3 reads CSVADPDTQYF. CDR3 DNA sequence: TGCAGCGTTGCGGACCCCGATACGCAGTATTTT.

This rearrangement joins TRBV14 to TRBJ2-4; D gene ambiguous. This CDR3 contains 13 residues. V gave up 5 bases and J gave up 13 bases, with 18 bases separating them. Looked up from germline, CDR1 is SGHDN and CDR2 is FVKESK. The CDR3 loop reads CASSAYTGYGQYF. CDR3 sequence (DNA): TGTGCCAGCAGCGCCTATACGGGCTACGGGCAGTACTTC.

In the case of this clonotype: The junction departs from the called germline gene at one end, perhaps through a read error. The V and J genes are TRBV3-1 and TRBJ2-6; D assignment may be TRBD1 or TRBD2 (6 bases each). The CDR3 sequence is 18 residues long. Germline V gene lookup returns CDR1 LGHDT and CDR2 YNNKEL (reference sequence). CDR3 amino acids: CASNQVGGRPSGANVLTF. CDR3 nucleotides: TGTGCCAGCAACCAAGTTGGGGGGCGACCATCTGGGGCCAACGTCCTGACTTTC.

The genes are TRBV2 and TRBJ1-2; 8 bases line up with TRBD1. The V and J ends lost 6 bases and 4 bases, in that order; junction bases with no gene match: 4. Germline V lookup: CDR1 SNHLY, CDR2 FYNNEI. The CDR3 runs to 13 residues. The CDR3 DNA follows: TGTGCCAGCAGGGACAGGGTTTCCTATGGCTACACCTTC. It translates to CASRDRVSYGYTF.

This clonotype has only a few counts. The genes are TRBV7-9 and TRBJ2-6, with a tentative D call TRBD2 (6 bases). Trimming removed 5 bases at V and 4 bases at J, with 12 bases between. The CDR3 is 15 amino acids. Per germline, CDR1 SEHNR and CDR2 FQNEAQ (reference sequence). The CDR3 here is CASSLWGVGANVLTF. CDR3 in DNA: TGTGCCAGCAGCCTCTGGGGGGTAGGGGCCAACGTCCTGACTTTC.

The chain is built from TRBV9 and TRBJ2-1; 8 bases align to TRBD1. The CDR3 runs 15 residues. Trimming removed 0 bases from V and 8 bases from J; junction bases left unmatched: 7. Per the germline V gene, CDR1 is SGDLS and CDR2 is YYNGEE. The CDR3 sequence: CASSVGTGGFDEQFF. The DNA for the CDR3 is TGTGCCAGCAGCGTAGGAACAGGGGGGTTTGATGAGCAGTTCTTC. The whole variable domain, remainder taken from reference TRBV9 and TRBJ2-1, is DSGVTQTPKHLITATGQRVTLRCSPRSGDLSVYWYQQSLDQGLQFLIQYYNGEERAKGNILERFSAQQFPDLHSELNLSSLELGDSALYFCASSVGTGGFDEQFFGPGTRLTVL.

V and J are TRBV20-1 and TRBJ2-5, with D perhaps assigned TRBD1 or TRBD2 (6 bases each). This CDR3 region has 14 residues. The germline V gene encodes CDR1 DFQATT and CDR2 SNEGSKA (reference sequence). The ends were cut back, 5 bases at V and 2 bases at J, with 15 bases in the middle. The CDR3 DNA sequence: TGCAGTGCTCCGTCGGGGGCCTTTCAAGAGACCCAGTACTTC. Amino acid sequence: CSAPSGAFQETQYF.

This clonotype has more than one count but fewer than ten. The chain combines TRBV20-1 with TRBJ2-5; D not resolved. Looked up from germline, CDR1 is DFQATT and CDR2 is SNEGSKA (reference sequence). There are 13 residues in the CDR3. V was shortened by 3 bases and J by 11 bases, with 19 bases between the two germline ends. The CDR3 protein is CSASYTAGIGQYF. The CDR3, as DNA: TGCAGTGCTAGTTACACGGCCGGAATCGGGCAGTACTTC.

This sequence joins TRBV11-2 and TRBJ2-3; 7 positions match TRBD1. The germline V gene encodes CDR1 SGHAT and CDR2 FQNNGV. The CDR3 sequence is 16 residues long. V lost 3 bases, J lost 1 base, and 7 bases stayed unmatched. The CDR3 here is CASSFPGGPGTDTQYF. The CDR3 nucleotides are TGTGCCAGCAGCTTCCCAGGGGGACCGGGCACAGATACGCAGTATTTT.

This chain links TRBV10-3 with TRBJ2-5, with D uncertain. The end of the DNA aligns better with TRBJ2-7, so the J call may be wrong. Germline CDR1 and CDR2: ENHRY and SYGVKD. The CDR3 spans 11 residues. DNA of the CDR3: TGTGCCATCAGTGTCAGGTCCGAGCAGTACTTC. Encoded protein: CAISVRSEQYF.

There are a few counts of this clonotype. The chain links TRBV6-5 to TRBJ2-7; D not resolved. The last part of the DNA fits TRBJ2-5 better; the J call may be wrong. The CDR3 loop spans 15 amino acids. CDR1 and CDR2 (germline): MNHEY, SVGAGI. CDR3 nucleotide sequence: TGTGCCAGCTCCCTTGGTTTGTGGGCACAAGAGACCCAGTACTTC. Amino acids: CASSLGLWAQETQYF.

This chain links TRBV14 with TRBJ2-1; TRBD1 might be the D (5 bases). This CDR3 region has 15 residues. V was pared by 4 bases and J by 2 bases, with 12 bases between. Germline-derived CDR1 and CDR2 are SGHDN and FVKESK. CDR3 sequence (DNA): TGTGCCAGCAGCCCTTCAGGGATACCCTACAATGAGCAGTTCTTC. Its protein product is CASSPSGIPYNEQFF.

The chain combines TRBV12-5 with TRBJ2-3, with a tentative D call TRBD1 (6 bases). Trimming left V 1 base short and J 4 bases short, with 6 bases between. This CDR3 comprises 13 residues. Germline assignment: CDR1 LGHNT and CDR2 FRNRAP. The CDR3 spells CASGLGQADTQYF. CDR3 in DNA: TGTGCTAGTGGTTTGGGACAGGCAGATACGCAGTATTTT.

The chain couples TRBV4-2 to TRBJ2-7; 8 bases align to TRBD2. The CDR3 is 14 amino acids. The junction had 5 bases not matched to a gene; V was cut back by 4 bases and J by 3 bases. Germline CDR1 LGHNA, CDR2 YNFKEQ. The chain's CDR3 is CASSPPGTSYEQYF. CDR3 coding DNA: TGTGCCAGCAGCCCCCCCGGGACTAGCTACGAGCAGTACTTC.

The chain has TRBV29-1 and TRBJ1-2; 9 positions agree with TRBD1. The ends lost 3 bases at V and 4 bases at J; junction bases unmatched: 3. The germline V gene encodes CDR1 SQVTM and CDR2 ANQGSEA. This CDR3 has 13 amino acids. The CDR3 bases are TGCAGCGTTGATGTGACAGGGGGCTATGGCTACACCTTC. It is translated as CSVDVTGGYGYTF.

The genes are TRBV30 and TRBJ2-6; D possibly corresponds to TRBD2 (5 bases). The CDR3 runs to 15 residues. The germline V gene encodes CDR1 GTSNPN and CDR2 SVGIG (reference sequence). Trimming removed 2 bases from V and 0 bases from J, with 8 bases in between. The CDR3 DNA reads as TGTGCCTGGAGTCCGGGGTTCTCTGGGGCCAACGTCCTGACTTTC. Translated, it gives CAWSPGFSGANVLTF.

Note on this clonotype: At one end, the junction sequence differs from germline, possibly due to a read error. The chain combines TRBV6-5 with TRBJ2-7; D is perhaps TRBD2 (5 bases). The germline gives CDR1 MNHEY, CDR2 SVGAGI. This CDR3 comprises 15 residues. CDR3 residues: CTSSNPHGKAYEQYF. The CDR3 DNA is TGTACCAGCAGTAACCCCCACGGGAAAGCCTACGAGCAGTACTTC.

The chain has TRBV7-9 and TRBJ1-2; D is uncertain. V lost 1 base and J 7 bases, leaving 10 bases between the germline ends. The CDR3 loop spans 13 amino acids. Germline CDR1 SEHNR, CDR2 FQNEAQ (reference sequence). The CDR3 DNA reads TGTGCCAGCAGCTTAGAACAGAAGGGTGGCTACACCTTC. Translated: CASSLEQKGGYTF.

This clonotype was found many times. The chain couples TRBV28 to TRBJ2-1; 9 bases align to TRBD2. J was trimmed by 4 bases and V by 2 bases; bases with no gene match: 0. CDR3 length: 14 residues. Germline CDR1 reads MDHEN; CDR2 reads SYDVKM. CDR3 loop: CASSLLAGYNEQFF. The CDR3, as DNA: TGTGCCAGCAGTTTACTAGCGGGGTACAATGAGCAGTTCTTC.

This sequence joins TRBV29-1 and TRBJ1-6, with D possibly being TRBD1 (5 bases). Germline CDR1 SQVTM, CDR2 ANQGSEA. Trimming stripped 7 bases from V and 9 bases from J, with 13 bases between. This CDR3 has 12 residues. The CDR3 DNA reads as TGCAGCGCTGGCGGTGGGGGTTCACCCCTCCACTTT. Protein: CSAGGGGSPLHF.

This chain connects TRBV29-1 to TRBJ1-2; 9 nucleotides agree with TRBD1. This CDR3 region has 15 residues. With 6 bases clipped from V and 8 bases from J, the junction kept 16 bases outside the gene matches. Germline V gene lookup returns CDR1 SQVTM and CDR2 ANQGSEA. CDR3 loop: CSVAVTGTGYRGYTF. The CDR3 DNA follows: TGCAGCGTGGCGGTTACCGGGACAGGGTATCGCGGCTACACCTTC.

This chain links TRBV27 with TRBJ2-7, with 7 bases lining up with TRBD2. The germline V gene encodes CDR1 MNHEY and CDR2 SMNVEV (reference sequence). The CDR3 has 16 amino acids. J lost 0 bases, V lost 0 bases, and 5 bases had no gene match. The CDR3 loop is CASSLSPSGASYEQYF. CDR3 DNA sequence: TGTGCCAGCAGTTTATCCCCCAGCGGGGCCTCCTACGAGCAGTACTTC.

This clonotype came up many times. V and J are TRBV10-3 and TRBJ2-5; maybe TRBD2 (7 bases). The length of the CDR3 is 18 residues. Per germline, CDR1 ENHRY and CDR2 SYGVKD. V dropped 4 bases and J dropped 0 bases, with 21 bases sitting between them. Here the CDR3 reads CAISAPLGGAAYQETQYF. CDR3 DNA: TGTGCCATCAGTGCCCCCCTTGGGGGGGCCGCCTACCAAGAGACCCAGTACTTC.

The chain carries TRBV7-2 and TRBJ2-1, with D possibly matching TRBD1 (6 bases). From germline, CDR1 is SGHTA and CDR2 FQGNSA. Trimming pared 1 base from V and 4 bases from J, leaving 14 bases between. This CDR3 is built from 16 residues. The CDR3 DNA reads TGTGCCAGCAGCTTAGAGCAGGGGCCGGGTTACAATGAGCAGTTCTTC. This gives the protein CASSLEQGPGYNEQFF.

The rearrangement links TRBV12-3 or TRBV12-4 to TRBJ2-7, with D possibly TRBD2 on 5 matching bases. CDR3 size: 15 residues. Trimming took off 4 bases at V and 0 bases at J, with 13 bases between the two ends. Here the CDR3 DNA reads TGTGCCAGCAGTTCCTGGACTCTAAGCTCCTACGAGCAGTACTTC. Amino acid sequence: CASSSWTLSSYEQYF.

The chain recombines TRBV7-2 with TRBJ2-1, with unresolved D. The germline V gene encodes CDR1 SGHTA and CDR2 FQGNSA. The CDR3 extends over 13 amino acids. Trimming cost V 6 bases and J 9 bases, with 15 bases left between them. The CDR3 here is CASSPALGPEQFF. The CDR3 DNA reads TGTGCCAGCAGTCCCGCTCTGGGCCCTGAGCAGTTCTTC. Based on the CDR3 plus reference TRBV7-2 and TRBJ2-1, the full variable domain is GAGVSQSPSNKVTEKGKDVELRCDPISGHTALYWYRQSLGQGLEFLIYFQGNSAPDKSGLPSDRFSAERTGGSVSTLTIQRTQQEDSAVYLCASSPALGPEQFFGPGTRLTVL.